The rows below give T cell receptor beta chains drawn from one sample of a study of T cells in Graves' hyperthyroidism and ophthalmopathy. TCRdb reanalysed the multiplex PCR reads using MiXCR and keeps one entry per CDR3 protein. The data contain around 600,000 distinct CDR3 sequences, more than 15% of them singletons. The sequenced sample was blood. These receptors originate from a middle-aged woman with Graves' ophthalmopathy. Each CDR3 is given with its conserved first and last residue. Fields, in order: J gene, V gene, clone size, D gene, CDR3 DNA, CDR3 protein. The D gene is left open where the match is weak. The listing skips clone size in some rows; elsewhere it reads once, few, many or a size class.

TRBJ2-4,TRBV7-2,NA,NA,TGTGCCAGCAGCTTAGCTGGGGGTCTAGCCAAAAACATTCAGTACTTC,CASSLAGGLAKNIQYF
TRBJ2-3,TRBV3-1,many,NA,TGTGCCAGCAGCCAAGTGGAGGCCATCACAGATACGCAGTATTTT,CASSQVEAITDTQYF
TRBJ1-4,TRBV28,many,NA,TGTGCCAGCAGTTTAGGGAGGAGGAGAGAAAAACTGTTTTTT,CASSLGRRREKLFF
TRBJ1-2,TRBV30,NA,TRBD1,TGTGCCTGGAGTAATAATAGGGGGCTTGGCTACACCTTC,CAWSNNRGLGYTF
TRBJ2-7,TRBV20-1,many,TRBD2,TGCAGTGCCCTTAGCGGGGGGCTAGACCACGAGCAGTACTTC,CSALSGGLDHEQYF
TRBJ2-7,TRBV30,many,TRBD2,TGTGCCTGGAGTGTTCTAGCGGGGGTGCTTCCCTACGAGCAGTACTTC,CAWSVLAGVLPYEQYF
TRBJ1-4,TRBV29-1,few,NA,TGCAGCGTGGGGGGACGGGATGAAAAACTGTTTTTT,CSVGGRDEKLFF
TRBJ1-1,TRBV5-1,NA,NA,TGCGCCACCAAGGAGGGGGGAGGGAGGACTGAAGCTTTCTTT,CATKEGGGRTEAFF
TRBJ2-1,TRBV7-2,many,TRBD2,TGTGCCAGCAGCTTAGCAGCGGGAGAAGTCAATGAGCAGTTCTTC,CASSLAAGEVNEQFF
TRBJ1-5,TRBV5-1,few,NA,TGCGCCAGCAGCTTGGAACCTGAGGAGCCCCAGCATTTT,CASSLEPEEPQHF
TRBJ2-7,TRBV20-1,few,TRBD2,TGCAGTGCTAGAGAGGGGACTAGCGCAGTCTACGAGCAGTACTTC,CSAREGTSAVYEQYF
TRBJ2-2,TRBV18,many,NA,TGTGCCAGCCTCCCGACTGTTACGAACGCCGGGGAGCTGTTTTTT,CASLPTVTNAGELFF
TRBJ2-5,TRBV12-3/TRBV12-4,many,NA,TGTGCCAGCAGTTTAGCGGCCCAAGAGACCCAGTACTTC,CASSLAAQETQYF
TRBJ2-1,TRBV6-2/TRBV6-3,many,TRBD2,TGTGCCAGCAGTTACTCGGTAGCGGGATCCCCTACAAATGAGCAGTTCTTC,CASSYSVAGSPTNEQFF
TRBJ1-1,TRBV6-1,NA,NA,TGTGCCAGCAGGGATTGGCGGGAAGCTTTCTTT,CASRDWREAFF
TRBJ1-2,TRBV24-1,few,NA,TGTGCCACCAGTGATTCTGGGACGCCTACTGGCTACACCTTC,CATSDSGTPTGYTF
TRBJ2-7,TRBV7-7,many,NA,TGTGCTAGCAGCCCGGTGCAGGCTGGGGGGGAGCAGTACTTC,CASSPVQAGGEQYF
TRBJ2-1,TRBV12-3/TRBV12-4,many,TRBD2,TGTGCCAGCAGTTTATCTACTAGCGGGAGAAGCAATGAGCAGTTCTTC,CASSLSTSGRSNEQFF
TRBJ1-2,TRBV30,few,NA,TGTGCCTGGGGACGGGGTAACTATGGCTACACCTTC,CAWGRGNYGYTF
TRBJ2-5,TRBV2,many,TRBD1,TGTGCCAGCAAGGAGACAGGGGGAGAAGAGACCCAGTACTTC,CASKETGGEETQYF
TRBJ1-4,TRBV30,NA,TRBD1,TGTGCCTGGGCCCCCGGACAGGGAGGTGAAAAACTGTTTTTT,CAWAPGQGGEKLFF
TRBJ1-1,TRBV6-1,many,NA,TGTGCCACCTGGGGACCCCCCGGGAGGAACACTGAAGCTTTCTTT,CATWGPPGRNTEAFF
TRBJ2-4,TRBV3-1,many,TRBD1,TGTGCCAGCAGCCAATTGTACAGGGGAGCCAAAAACATTCAGTACTTC,CASSQLYRGAKNIQYF
TRBJ1-2,TRBV28,few,NA,TGTGCCAGCAGTTTATTCGTGGGGCAGGGAGCCGGCTACACCTTC,CASSLFVGQGAGYTF
TRBJ2-2,TRBV30,NA,NA,TGTGCCTGGAACTTCCCTAGTTCCGGGGAGCTGTTTTTT,CAWNFPSSGELFF